Detailed here is one T cell receptor (beta chain). The antigen is unknown. The sample is drawn from a study of Graves' ophthalmopathy and Graves' hyperthyroidism. Points from the study as a whole: Forecasting of ophthalmopathy progression by the model achieved almost 71% sensitivity and 72% to 75% specificity.

RNA served as the template for amplifying TCR beta CDR3 regions. The library came from an HTBI-primed first-round RT-PCR and a second-round multiplex PCR. A single record per CDR3 protein comes from TCRdb applying MiXCR to the multiplex PCR reads. The sample contains around 36,000 distinct CDR3 sequences, around half of which appear only once. Stable hyperthyroidism was defined by absence of ophthalmopathy within 18 months of follow-up. The hyperthyroidism patients had a new diagnosis of under 2 months' duration and were aged 18 to 65. PBMCs were isolated by Ficoll-Paque density gradient centrifugation, using about 9.2 ml of fresh peripheral blood as the starting material. CDR3 size: 13 residues. Germline assignment: CDR1 PRHDT and CDR2 FYEKMQ (reference sequence). Trimming removed 5 bases from V and 8 bases from J; junction bases left unmatched: 8.

Sequences were obtained from peripheral blood. The receptor was isolated from an adult woman with stable Graves' hyperthyroidism. The chain links TRBV13 to TRBJ1-2, with 7 nucleotides matching TRBD1. CDR3 DNA: TGTGCCAGCAGCCCCGGACAGGAGGGAGGCTACACCTTC. Translating gives CASSPGQEGGYTF.